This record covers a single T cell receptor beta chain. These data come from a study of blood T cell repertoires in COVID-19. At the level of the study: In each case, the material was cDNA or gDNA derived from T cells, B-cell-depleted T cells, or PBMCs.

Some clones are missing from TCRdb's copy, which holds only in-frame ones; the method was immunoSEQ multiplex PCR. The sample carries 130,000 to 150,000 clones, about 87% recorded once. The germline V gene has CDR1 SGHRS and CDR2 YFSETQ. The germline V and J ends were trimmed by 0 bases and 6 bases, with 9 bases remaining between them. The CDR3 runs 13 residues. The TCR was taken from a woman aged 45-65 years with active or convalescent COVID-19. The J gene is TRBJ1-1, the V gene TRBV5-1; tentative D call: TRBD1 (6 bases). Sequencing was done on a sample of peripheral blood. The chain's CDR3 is CASSLAGESEAFF. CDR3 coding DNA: TGCGCCAGCAGCTTGGCAGGGGAATCTGAAGCTTTCTTT.